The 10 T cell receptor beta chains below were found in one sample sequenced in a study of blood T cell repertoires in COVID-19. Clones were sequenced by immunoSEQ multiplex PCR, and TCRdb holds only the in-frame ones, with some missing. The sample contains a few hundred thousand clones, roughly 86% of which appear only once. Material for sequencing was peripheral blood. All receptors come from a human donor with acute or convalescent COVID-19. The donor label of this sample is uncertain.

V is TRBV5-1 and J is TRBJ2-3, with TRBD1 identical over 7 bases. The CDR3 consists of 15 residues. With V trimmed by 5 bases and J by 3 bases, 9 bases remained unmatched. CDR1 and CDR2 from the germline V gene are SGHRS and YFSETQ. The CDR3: CASRFKGALTDTQYF. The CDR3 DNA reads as TGCGCCAGCAGATTTAAGGGGGCTTTAACAGATACGCAGTATTTT.

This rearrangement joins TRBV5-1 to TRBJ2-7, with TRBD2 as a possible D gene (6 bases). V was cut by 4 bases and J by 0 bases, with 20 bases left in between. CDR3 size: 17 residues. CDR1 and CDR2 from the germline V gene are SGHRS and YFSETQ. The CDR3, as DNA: TGCGCCAGCAGCACGGGACTCAGGGTCGGGGGCTCCTACGAGCAGTACTTC. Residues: CASSTGLRVGGSYEQYF.

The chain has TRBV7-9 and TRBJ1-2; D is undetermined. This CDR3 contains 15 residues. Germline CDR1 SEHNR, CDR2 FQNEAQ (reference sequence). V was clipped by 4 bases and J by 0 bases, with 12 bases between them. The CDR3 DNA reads TGTGCCAGCAGCTCCGAAACCCTACCTAACTATGGCTACACCTTC. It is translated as CASSSETLPNYGYTF.

As DNA, the CDR3 is TGTGCCAGCAGCTTAGGTGGAGGGGCGGTTCTAAGCTACACCTTC. Its translation is CASSLGGGAVLSYTF. The rearrangement uses TRBV7-8 and TRBJ1-2, with D possibly being TRBD1 (5 bases). CDR1 is SGHVS, CDR2 FQNEAQ, per germline. The CDR3 covers 15 residues. Deletions cut 1 base from V and 9 bases from J, with 18 bases between.

CDR3 in amino acids: CASSARAGGVDTQYF. The DNA for the CDR3 is TGTGCCAGCAGCGCCCGGGCCGGGGGTGTTGATACGCAGTATTTT. This chain connects TRBV5-6 to TRBJ2-3; perhaps TRBD2 as D (6 bases). V was trimmed by 4 bases and J by 6 bases, leaving 18 bases between them. Germline CDR1 reads SGHDT; CDR2 reads YYEEEE. CDR3 size: 15 residues.

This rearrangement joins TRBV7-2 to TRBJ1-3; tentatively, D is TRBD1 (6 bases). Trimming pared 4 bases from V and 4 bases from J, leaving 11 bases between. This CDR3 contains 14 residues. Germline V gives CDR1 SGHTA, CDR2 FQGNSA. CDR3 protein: CASSSQGKGNTIYF. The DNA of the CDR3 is TGTGCCAGCAGCTCGCAGGGGAAGGGAAACACCATATATTTT.

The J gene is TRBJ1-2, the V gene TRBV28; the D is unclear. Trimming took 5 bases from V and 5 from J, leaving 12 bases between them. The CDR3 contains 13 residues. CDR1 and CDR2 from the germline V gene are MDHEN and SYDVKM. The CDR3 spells CASSPSVLYGYTF. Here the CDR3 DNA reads TGTGCCAGCAGTCCTTCAGTGCTTTATGGCTACACCTTC.

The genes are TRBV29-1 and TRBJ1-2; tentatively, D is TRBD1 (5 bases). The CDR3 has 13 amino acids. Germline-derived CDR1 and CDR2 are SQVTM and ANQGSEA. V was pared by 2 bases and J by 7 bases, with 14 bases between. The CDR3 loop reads CSVEKGAGRGYTF. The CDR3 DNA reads TGCAGCGTTGAAAAAGGTGCAGGGCGTGGCTACACCTTC.

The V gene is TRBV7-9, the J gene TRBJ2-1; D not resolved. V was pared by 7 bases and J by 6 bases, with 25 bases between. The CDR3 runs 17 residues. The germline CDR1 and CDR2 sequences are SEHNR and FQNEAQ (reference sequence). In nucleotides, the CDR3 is TGTGCCAGCACATTAAATAGAGGTTCCTTACGGGTCAATGAGCAGTTCTTC. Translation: CASTLNRGSLRVNEQFF.

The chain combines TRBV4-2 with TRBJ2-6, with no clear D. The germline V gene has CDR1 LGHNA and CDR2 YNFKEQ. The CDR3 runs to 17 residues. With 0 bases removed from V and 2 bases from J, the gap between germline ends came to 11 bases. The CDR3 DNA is TGTGCCAGCAGCCAAGAGTCTCAGTTGGCTGGGGCCAACGTCCTGACTTTC. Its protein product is CASSQESQLAGANVLTF.